The 3 T cell receptor beta chains below were found in one sample sequenced in a study of blood T cells in healthy people across ages. Primed by a sample-barcoded 5' primer and a J-beta primer mix, a second PCR proceeded for 7 to 11 cycles. TCRdb ran MiXCR on the 5' RACE reads and lists one entry per CDR3 protein. Here the sample spans around 1,600,000 distinct CDR3 sequences, approximately 43% being singletons. The sample was blood. These receptors all stem from a woman younger than 35 in good health.

The chain uses TRBV4-3 and TRBJ2-1, with TRBD2 matching 7 bases. Trimming cost V 3 bases and J 1 base; bases outside gene matches: 3. The CDR3 sequence is 15 residues long. CDR1 and CDR2 from the germline V gene are LGHNA and YSLEER. CDR3 protein: CASSHSAGSYNEQFF. The CDR3 DNA sequence: TGCGCCAGCAGCCACTCAGCGGGATCCTACAATGAGCAGTTCTTC.

The chain couples TRBV6-2 or TRBV6-3 to TRBJ2-1; no firm D call. Trimming shortened V by 5 bases and J by 2 bases, and 13 bases separated the two germline ends. Germline CDR1 reads MNHEY; CDR2 reads SVGEGT. This CDR3 contains 15 residues. The CDR3 DNA is TGTGCCAGCAGTCCCAGCCTTACCCCCTACAATGAGCAGTTCTTC. As protein: CASSPSLTPYNEQFF.

The chain couples TRBV20-1 to TRBJ1-5; D may be TRBD1 (5 bases). Germline CDR1 DFQATT, CDR2 SNEGSKA (reference sequence). V lost 0 bases, J lost 0 bases, and 12 bases lay in between. The CDR3 has 16 amino acids. CDR3 DNA sequence: TGCAGTGCTAGAGATGGGGGTCGGGGTAGCAATCAGCCCCAGCATTTT. Protein sequence: CSARDGGRGSNQPQHF.